The 19 T cell receptor beta chains presented below share a single source sample, sequenced in a study of T-cell reconstitution after alpha-beta-depleted transplantation in children. A library of TCRbeta sequences, prepared with unique molecular identifiers, was generated. MiXCR was run by TCRdb on the PCR reads, yielding one entry per CDR3 protein. This sample has about 400,000 distinct CDR3 sequences; 13% occur once, and the top ten carry around 4.5%. Sequencing was performed on PBMCs, taken from the stem cell graft. These receptors all come from a human donor who donated a stem cell graft to a child with Fanconi anemia.

The chain recombines TRBV20-1 with TRBJ2-7, with a tentative D call TRBD2 (6 bases). Trimming removed 6 bases from V and 0 bases from J, with 18 bases in between. CDR1 and CDR2 (germline): DFQATT, SNEGSKA (reference sequence). CDR3 length equals 15 residues. The CDR3: CSAPPSTGGSYEQYF. The DNA of the CDR3 is TGCAGTGCCCCCCCTTCTACCGGGGGCTCCTACGAGCAGTACTTC.

The chain employs TRBV7-2 and TRBJ2-3, with D uncertain. The germline V and J ends were trimmed by 2 bases and 7 bases, with 7 bases remaining between them. The CDR3 totals 12 residues. Germline values: CDR1 SGHTA, CDR2 FQGNSA. The CDR3 loop is CASSLRPYTQYF. Written as DNA, the CDR3 is TGTGCCAGCAGCTTAAGGCCCTATACGCAGTATTTT.

The chain is built from TRBV6-1 and TRBJ1-5; 11 bases map to TRBD1. The CDR3 sequence is 15 residues long. With V trimmed by 5 bases and J by 6 bases, 6 bases remained unmatched. Looked up from germline, CDR1 is MNHNS and CDR2 is SASEGT. The CDR3 DNA follows: TGTGCCAGCAGTATGGGACAGGGGGTAGCTCAGCCCCAGCATTTT. Translated: CASSMGQGVAQPQHF.

The V gene is TRBV5-1, the J gene TRBJ1-1, with D hard to call. This CDR3 region has 14 residues. Germline CDR1 reads SGHRS; CDR2 reads YFSETQ. V lost 3 bases, J lost 6 bases, and 15 bases lay in between. CDR3 sequence: CASSSGGIGAEAFF. CDR3 DNA sequence: TGCGCCAGCAGCTCGGGAGGAATCGGCGCTGAAGCTTTCTTT.

This clonotype turned up a few times. V usage is TRBV4-3 and J usage is TRBJ1-2, with no clear D. The germline V gene has CDR1 LGHNA and CDR2 YSLEER. This CDR3 has 14 residues. V lost 0 bases and J lost 1, with 6 bases in between. CDR3 residues: CASSQDGHNYGYTF. The CDR3 bases are TGCGCCAGCAGCCAAGATGGGCATAACTATGGCTACACCTTC.

The CDR3 nucleotides read TGTGCCAGCAGTTACAGGGGCAGGTCCGGGGAGCTGTTTTTT. Residues: CASSYRGRSGELFF. The V call is TRBV6-5, the J call TRBJ2-2, with D possibly matching TRBD1 (5 bases). V was trimmed by 2 bases and J by 6 bases, leaving 10 bases between them. This CDR3 is 14 amino acids long. Germline CDR1 MNHEY, CDR2 SVGAGI.

This clonotype was observed at least ten times. The CDR3 DNA follows: TGCGCCAGCAGCCAAGATTCAGGGTCAGGGGGAACTGAAGCTTTCTTT. Translating it yields CASSQDSGSGGTEAFF. J is TRBJ1-1 and V is TRBV4-3, with 7 bases that match TRBD1. The CDR3 is 16 residues long. Trimming at V came to 0 bases and at J to 5 bases, leaving 9 bases not matched to a gene. Germline CDR1 is LGHNA and CDR2 is YSLEER.

The chain uses TRBV15 and TRBJ2-2, with TRBD2 matching over 10 bases. Germline CDR1 and CDR2: LNHNV and YYDKDF (reference sequence). J was trimmed by 4 bases and V by 0 bases; bases with no gene match: 5. This CDR3 has 17 amino acids. This CDR3 reads CATSRDLAGALTGELFF. Here the CDR3 DNA reads TGTGCCACCAGCAGAGATCTAGCGGGGGCCCTCACCGGGGAGCTGTTTTTT.

The rearrangement links TRBV6-1 to TRBJ1-6; maybe TRBD1 (5 bases). The CDR3 spans 16 residues. The germline V gene encodes CDR1 MNHNS and CDR2 SASEGT. The germline V and J ends were trimmed by 8 bases and 8 bases, with 22 bases remaining between them. Written as DNA, the CDR3 is TGTGCCAGCCTCCCAGGGTCGTCCGGGTCTTATTCACCCCTCCACTTT. Protein: CASLPGSSGSYSPLHF.

This clonotype was seen more than once but under ten times. V is TRBV7-2 and J is TRBJ2-1, with D hard to call. Trimming stripped 2 bases from V and 9 bases from J, with 17 bases between. The germline V gene encodes CDR1 SGHTA and CDR2 FQGNSA. CDR3 length: 15 residues. CDR3 nucleotides: TGTGCCAGCAGCTTAATGGCGGCGGCCTCTGGTGAGCAGTTCTTC. This codes for CASSLMAAASGEQFF. Using reference TRBV7-2 and TRBJ2-1 for the parts outside the CDR3, the full variable domain is GAGVSQSPSNKVTEKGKDVELRCDPISGHTALYWYRQSLGQGLEFLIYFQGNSAPDKSGLPSDRFSAERTGGSVSTLTIQRTQQEDSAVYLCASSLMAAASGEQFFGPGTRLTVL.

V usage is TRBV7-9 and J usage is TRBJ2-7; no definite D call. Trimming pared 1 base from V and 4 bases from J, leaving 5 bases between. Germline CDR1 reads SEHNR; CDR2 reads FQNEAQ (reference sequence). CDR3 size: 12 residues. The CDR3 region has the DNA TGTGCCAGCAGCTTAGAAGCTTACGAGCAGTACTTC. Its translation: CASSLEAYEQYF.

The sample holds a few counts of this clonotype. This chain connects TRBV9 to TRBJ1-1; perhaps TRBD1 as D (6 bases). Germline loops: CDR1 SGDLS, CDR2 YYNGEE. The V end was cut by 0 bases, the J end by 2 bases, with 11 bases between. CDR3 length equals 15 residues. CDR3 sequence (DNA): TGTGCCAGCAGCGTAGGGGACAACCGTAACACTGAAGCTTTCTTT. Translating it yields CASSVGDNRNTEAFF.

This clonotype was seen ten or more times. The CDR3 is CASSFRGQANEKLFF. In nucleotides, the CDR3 is TGTGCCAGCAGTTTCAGGGGACAGGCGAATGAAAAACTGTTTTTT. This chain joins TRBV27 and TRBJ1-4, with 8 bases identical to TRBD1. This CDR3 region has 15 residues. V lost 3 bases and J lost 5; bases outside the gene matches: 5. In germline, CDR1 is MNHEY, CDR2 SMNVEV (reference sequence). The full variable domain, rest sourced from reference TRBV27 and TRBJ1-4, is EAQVTQNPRYLITVTGKKLTVTCSQNMNHEYMSWYRQDPGLGLRQIYYSMNVEVTDKGDVPEGYKVSRKEKRNFPLILESPSPNQTSLYFCASSFRGQANEKLFFGSGTQLSVL.

The gene calls are TRBV20-1 and TRBJ2-2; 8 bases are a match to TRBD1. With 6 bases clipped from V and 7 bases from J, the junction kept 10 bases outside the gene matches. There are 14 residues in the CDR3. The V gene's germline CDR1 is DFQATT and CDR2 SNEGSKA (reference sequence). CDR3 amino acids: CSAVDRTGFGELFF. CDR3 DNA sequence: TGCAGTGCAGTGGACCGGACAGGGTTCGGGGAGCTGTTTTTT.

The CDR3 sequence is CASSQDRNIRETQYF. The CDR3 nucleotides are TGCGCCAGCAGCCAAGATCGCAACATTAGAGAGACCCAGTACTTC. The chain carries TRBV4-3 and TRBJ2-5, with D hard to call. The CDR3 is made up of 15 amino acids. V was trimmed by 0 bases and J by 4 bases, leaving 12 bases between them. Germline CDR1 reads LGHNA; CDR2 reads YSLEER.

This clonotype was observed a few times. The chain employs TRBV2 and TRBJ1-5; no definite D call. The length of the CDR3 is 13 residues. Germline values: CDR1 SNHLY, CDR2 FYNNEI. With 0 bases removed from V and 9 bases from J, the gap between germline ends came to 9 bases. In DNA form, the CDR3 reads TGTGCCAGCAGTGAAGCGCCGGGTGGGCCCCAGCATTTT. Its protein is CASSEAPGGPQHF.

V usage is TRBV6-1 and J usage is TRBJ2-7, with 7 bases identical to TRBD1. CDR3 size: 16 residues. The V and J ends lost 6 bases and 3 bases, in that order; junction bases with no gene match: 14. CDR1 MNHNS and CDR2 SASEGT come from the germline V gene. The CDR3 bases are TGTGCCAGCAGCCTAATGCCGGGACAGAGCCTCTACGAGCAGTACTTC. It encodes CASSLMPGQSLYEQYF.

In DNA form, the CDR3 reads TGTGCCAGCAGCTTGTTGTCAGGCAGCCCCGACACTGAAGCTTTCTTT. This sequence encodes CASSLLSGSPDTEAFF. This chain connects TRBV5-6 to TRBJ1-1; D is unresolved. Germline lookup yields CDR1 SGHDT and CDR2 YYEEEE. This CDR3 has 16 amino acids. V was cut by 1 base and J by 3 bases, with 16 bases left in between.

The chain uses TRBV25-1 and TRBJ1-1; weak D call: TRBD1 (6 bases). The germline V gene has CDR1 MGHDK and CDR2 SYGVNS. V lost 5 bases, J lost 10 bases, and 14 bases lay in between. This CDR3 is built from 12 residues. CDR3 DNA sequence: TGTGCCAGCAGTCCCCTGGGAGGGGGAGCTTTCTTT. This translates into CASSPLGGGAFF.